This entry lists 5 T cell receptor beta chains sequenced from one sample in a study of vaccination effects on CD4 cells after COVID-19. Pools of viral peptides were used by the ViraFEST assay to expand antigen-specific CD4+ T cells ahead of sequencing. Subsequent to less than twelve days of culture, CD4+ T cells were isolated. From March to December 2020, the person had a SARS-CoV-2 infection that was confirmed by PCR. TCRdb's table, derived via immunoSEQ multiplex PCR, lists solely in-frame clones and lacks some. The top ten hold 35% to 40% of the sample, which has under 25,000 clones, roughly four fifths seen once. Their cognate antigens are unknown. Sequenced here: CD4+ T cells from PBMCs cultured with a peptide pool, sampled before COVID-19 vaccination. These receptors all stem from a human donor who had a prior SARS-CoV-2 infection.

The CDR3, as DNA: TGTGCCAGTAGTAGGAGGACAGGGTCTGGAAACACCATATATTTT. Translating it yields CASSRRTGSGNTIYF. The chain joins TRBV19 to TRBJ1-3, with 8 positions matching TRBD1. The CDR3 loop spans 15 amino acids. Germline CDR1 is LNHDA and CDR2 is SQIVND (reference sequence). V was pared by 4 bases and J by 1 base, with 3 bases of the junction left unmatched.

This clone appeared once. The chain is built from TRBV9 and TRBJ1-2; D is possibly TRBD1 (5 bases). V dropped 3 bases and J dropped 1 base, with 10 bases sitting between them. Germline lookup yields CDR1 SGDLS and CDR2 YYNGEE. The CDR3 has 14 amino acids. CDR3 sequence (DNA): TGTGCCAGCAGCGCCGACAGCAATAACTATGGCTACACCTTC. This sequence encodes CASSADSNNYGYTF. Looking up the rest from reference TRBV9 and TRBJ1-2 gives the full variable domain: DSGVTQTPKHLITATGQRVTLRCSPRSGDLSVYWYQQSLDQGLQFLIQYYNGEERAKGNILERFSAQQFPDLHSELNLSSLELGDSALYFCASSADSNNYGYTFGSGTRLTVV.

The chain combines TRBV18 with TRBJ2-7, with TRBD1 identical over 9 bases. CDR3 size: 17 residues. J gave up 5 bases and V 4 bases, and 15 bases lay outside the gene matches. From germline, CDR1 is KGHSH and CDR2 LQKENI. The CDR3 protein is CASSRLVVSTGGHEQYF. The DNA for the CDR3 is TGTGCCAGCTCACGTCTCGTGGTATCAACAGGGGGCCACGAGCAGTACTTC.

In its sample, this clone was seen once. The gene calls are TRBV11-1 and TRBJ1-4, with 9 bases that match TRBD1. The CDR3 spans 14 residues. Germline lookup yields CDR1 SGHAT and CDR2 FQDESV (reference sequence). J was trimmed by 7 bases and V by 4 bases; bases with no gene match: 4. The CDR3 sequence: CASSSQGAGEKLFF. The CDR3 DNA sequence: TGTGCCAGCAGCTCACAGGGGGCTGGTGAAAAACTGTTTTTT.

This chain connects TRBV6-2 or TRBV6-3 to TRBJ1-1, with D tentatively TRBD1 (5 bases). V lost 5 bases to trimming and J lost 7 bases, with 20 bases between them. CDR1 MNHEY and CDR2 SVGEGT come from the germline V gene. The CDR3 totals 15 residues. The CDR3 DNA sequence: TGTGCCAGCAGTCGTCTAGGGGTCGGGGCAGGTGAAGCTTTCTTT. It yields the protein CASSRLGVGAGEAFF.